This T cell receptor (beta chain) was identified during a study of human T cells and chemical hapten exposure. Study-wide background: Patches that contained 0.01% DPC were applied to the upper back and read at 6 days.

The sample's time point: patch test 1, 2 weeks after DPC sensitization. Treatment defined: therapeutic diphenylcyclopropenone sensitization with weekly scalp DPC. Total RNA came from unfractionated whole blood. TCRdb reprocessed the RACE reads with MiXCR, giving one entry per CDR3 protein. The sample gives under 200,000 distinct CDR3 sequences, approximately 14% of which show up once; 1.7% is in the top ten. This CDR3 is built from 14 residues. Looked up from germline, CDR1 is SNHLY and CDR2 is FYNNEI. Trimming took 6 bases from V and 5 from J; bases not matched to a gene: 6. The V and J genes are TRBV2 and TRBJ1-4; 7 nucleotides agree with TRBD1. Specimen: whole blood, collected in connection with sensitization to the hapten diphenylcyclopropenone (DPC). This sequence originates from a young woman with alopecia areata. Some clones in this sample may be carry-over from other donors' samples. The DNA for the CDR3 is TGTGCCAGCAGCGCGGACAGGCCCAATGAAAAACTGTTTTTT. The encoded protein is CASSADRPNEKLFF.